The text below deals with one T cell receptor beta chain. As yet, its antigen is unknown. This sample is drawn from a study of cytomegalovirus exposure and HLA in healthy donors. Study-level findings and limits: Researchers left out some V segments, among them TRBV6-2 and TRBV6-3, as indistinguishable.

13 Jbeta primers and 60 Vbeta primers were used for the PCR. Profiling relied on immunoSEQ multiplex PCR, and the TCRdb table lists in-frame clones only, not all of them. The profile shows around 170,000 clones, approximately 84% of them singletons. From germline, CDR1 is SGHRS and CDR2 YFSETQ. The length of the CDR3 is 13 residues. V dropped 3 bases and J dropped 6; count of bases not matched to a gene: 1. The TCR sequence derives from a man between 45 and 60 years old in good health and CMV-seronegative. Sequencing was done on a sample of PBMCs. This rearrangement joins TRBV5-1 to TRBJ2-2; 8 bases map to TRBD2. CDR3 protein: CASSSGGAGELFF. CDR3 bases: TGCGCCAGCAGCTCCGGGGGGGCCGGGGAGCTGTTTTTT.